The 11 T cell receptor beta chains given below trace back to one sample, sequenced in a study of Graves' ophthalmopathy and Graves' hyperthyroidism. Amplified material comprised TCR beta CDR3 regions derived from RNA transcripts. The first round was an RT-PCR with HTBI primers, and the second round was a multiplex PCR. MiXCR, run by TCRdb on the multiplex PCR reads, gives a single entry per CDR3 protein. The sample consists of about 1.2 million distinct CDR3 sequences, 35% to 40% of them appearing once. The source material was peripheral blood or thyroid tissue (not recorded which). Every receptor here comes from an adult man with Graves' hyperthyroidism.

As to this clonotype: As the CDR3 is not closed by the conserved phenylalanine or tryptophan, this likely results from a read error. The CDR3 DNA is TGCAGTGCTAGGGGGCTGGGGGCGAACACTGAAGCTTTCCTT. As protein: CSARGLGANTEAFL. This chain connects TRBV20-1 to TRBJ1-1, with a weak D call TRBD1 (6 bases). CDR3 size: 14 residues. V gave up 3 bases and J gave up 1 base, with 12 bases separating them. Germline CDR1 and CDR2: DFQATT and SNEGSKA (reference sequence).

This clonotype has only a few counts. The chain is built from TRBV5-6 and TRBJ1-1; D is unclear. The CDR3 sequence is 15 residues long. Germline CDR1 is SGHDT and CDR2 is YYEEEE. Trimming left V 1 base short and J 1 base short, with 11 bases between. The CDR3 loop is CASSLREQPNTEAFF. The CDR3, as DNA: TGTGCCAGCAGCTTGCGGGAACAGCCGAACACTGAAGCTTTCTTT.

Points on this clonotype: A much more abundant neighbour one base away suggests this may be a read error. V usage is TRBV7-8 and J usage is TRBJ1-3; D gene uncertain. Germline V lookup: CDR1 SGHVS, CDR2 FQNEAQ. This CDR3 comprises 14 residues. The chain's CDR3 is CASSPGGAGNTTYF. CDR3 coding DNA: TGTGCCAGCAGCCCGGGAGGTGCTGGAAACACCACATATTTT. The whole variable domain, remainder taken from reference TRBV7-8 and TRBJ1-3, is GAGVSQSPRYKVAKRGQDVALRCDPISGHVSLFWYQQALGQGPEFLTYFQNEAQLDKSGLPSDRFFAERPEGSVSTLKIQRTQQEDSAVYLCASSPGGAGNTTYFGEGSWLTVV.

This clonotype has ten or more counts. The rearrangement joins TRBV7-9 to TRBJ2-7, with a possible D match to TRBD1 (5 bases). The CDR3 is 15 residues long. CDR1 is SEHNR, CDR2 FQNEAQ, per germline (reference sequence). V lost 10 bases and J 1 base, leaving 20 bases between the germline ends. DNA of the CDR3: TGTGCCATCAGGATGTGGGGCCGCGGTTCCTACGAGCAGTACTTC. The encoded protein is CAIRMWGRGSYEQYF.

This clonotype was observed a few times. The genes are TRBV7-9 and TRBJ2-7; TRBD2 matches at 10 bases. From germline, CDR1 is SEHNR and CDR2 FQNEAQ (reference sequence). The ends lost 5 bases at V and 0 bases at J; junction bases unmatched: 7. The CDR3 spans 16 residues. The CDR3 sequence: CASSQISGRSSYEQYF. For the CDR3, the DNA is TGTGCCAGCAGCCAGATTAGCGGGAGGAGCTCCTACGAGCAGTACTTC.

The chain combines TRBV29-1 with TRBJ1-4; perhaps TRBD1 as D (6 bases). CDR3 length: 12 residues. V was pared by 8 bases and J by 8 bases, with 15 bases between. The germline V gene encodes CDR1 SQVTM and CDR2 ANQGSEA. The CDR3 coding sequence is TGCAGCCCGGAGGGGGAGGGAGAAAAACTGTTTTTT. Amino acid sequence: CSPEGEGEKLFF.

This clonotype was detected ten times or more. CDR3 sequence reads: CSVDKGSTETQYF. The CDR3 coding sequence is TGCAGCGTTGATAAGGGGTCGACAGAGACCCAGTACTTC. V gene TRBV29-1 combines with J gene TRBJ2-5, with D perhaps matching TRBD1 (5 bases). Trimming took off 3 bases at V and 4 bases at J, with 12 bases between the two ends. The germline CDR1 and CDR2 sequences are SQVTM and ANQGSEA. The CDR3 length is 13 residues.

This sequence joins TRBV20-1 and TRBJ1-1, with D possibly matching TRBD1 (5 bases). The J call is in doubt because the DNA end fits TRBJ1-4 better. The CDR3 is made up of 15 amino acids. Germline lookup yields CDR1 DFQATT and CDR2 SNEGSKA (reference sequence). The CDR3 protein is CSARDFKGAEEKLFF. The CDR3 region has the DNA TGCAGTGCTAGAGATTTCAAAGGGGCAGAGGAAAAACTGTTTTTT.

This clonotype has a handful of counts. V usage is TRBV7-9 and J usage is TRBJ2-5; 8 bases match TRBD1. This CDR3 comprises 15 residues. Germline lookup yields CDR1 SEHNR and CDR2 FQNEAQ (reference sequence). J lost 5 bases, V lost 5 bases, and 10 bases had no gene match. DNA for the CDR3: TGTGCCAGCAGCCCCATAGGACAGGGTGCCGAGACCCAGTACTTC. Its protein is CASSPIGQGAETQYF.

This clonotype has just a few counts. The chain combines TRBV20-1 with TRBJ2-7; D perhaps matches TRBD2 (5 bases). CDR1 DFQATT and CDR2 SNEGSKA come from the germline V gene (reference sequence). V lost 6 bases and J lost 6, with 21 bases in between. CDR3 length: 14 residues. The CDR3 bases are TGCAGTGCCCCAAAACCCGGAACTAGAGGCGAGCAGTACTTC. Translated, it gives CSAPKPGTRGEQYF.

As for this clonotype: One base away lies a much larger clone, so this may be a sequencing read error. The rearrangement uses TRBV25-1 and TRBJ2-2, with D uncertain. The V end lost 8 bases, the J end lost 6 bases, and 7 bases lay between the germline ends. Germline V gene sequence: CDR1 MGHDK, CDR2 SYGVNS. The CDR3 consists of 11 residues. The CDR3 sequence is CASLRPGELFF. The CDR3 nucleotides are TGTGCCAGCTTACGGCCCGGGGAGCTGTTTTTT.